A single sample is the source of the 10 T cell receptor beta chains below, sequenced in a study of blood T cell repertoires in COVID-19. Produced via immunoSEQ multiplex PCR; TCRdb's table is partial and in-frame only. The data contain hundreds of thousands of clones, 87% of them singletons. The source material was peripheral blood. These receptors originate from a woman aged 55-69 years with COVID-19, enrolled during active disease.

This clone was found once. The chain carries TRBV6-1 and TRBJ2-7; TRBD2 agrees at 9 bases. This CDR3 comprises 15 residues. Germline lookup yields CDR1 MNHNS and CDR2 SASEGT. The J segment lost 3 bases and the V segment lost 3 bases, leaving 6 bases of the junction unmatched. The DNA for the CDR3 is TGTGCCAGCAGTGAGGCCGGGACTAGCTTCTACGAGCAGTACTTC. Protein sequence: CASSEAGTSFYEQYF.

The genes are TRBV28 and TRBJ2-1; 7 positions agree with TRBD2. The CDR3 totals 16 residues. Trimming took 4 bases from V and 3 from J; bases not matched to a gene: 9. The germline CDR1 and CDR2 sequences are MDHEN and SYDVKM. The CDR3 nucleotides are TGTGCCAGCAGTTCCCCCGGGACGGGGGGCTACAATGAGCAGTTCTTC. It yields the protein CASSSPGTGGYNEQFF. The full variable domain, in which reference TRBV28 and TRBJ2-1 provide the parts outside the CDR3, is DVKVTQSSRYLVKRTGEKVFLECVQDMDHENMFWYRQDPGLGLRLIYFSYDVKMKEKGDIPEGYSVSREKKERFSLILESASTNQTSMYLCASSSPGTGGYNEQFFGPGTRLTVL.

The V gene is TRBV1, the J gene TRBJ1-4. TRBV1 is classified as a pseudogene. The CDR3 is 17 amino acids. The CDR3 loop is CTSSQDPFGTHNEKLFF. DNA of the CDR3: TGCACCAGCAGCCAAGATCCATTCGGGACTCACAATGAAAAACTGTTTTTT.

The rearrangement joins TRBV5-1 to TRBJ2-1; TRBD2 might be the D (6 bases). Germline CDR1 and CDR2: SGHRS and YFSETQ. There are 15 residues in the CDR3. V was cut by 3 bases and J by 10 bases, with 20 bases left in between. In nucleotides, the CDR3 is TGCGCCAGCAGCTGGGGAGGCAGAATGAAGGGGGAGCAGTTCTTC. Amino acid sequence: CASSWGGRMKGEQFF.

The chain has TRBV28 and TRBJ1-3, with TRBD1 as a possible D gene (6 bases). CDR1 is MDHEN, CDR2 SYDVKM, per germline. This CDR3 is built from 15 residues. V was pared by 6 bases and J by 0 bases, with 12 bases between. The CDR3 reads CASSPDSFSGNTIYF. The CDR3 nucleotides read TGTGCCAGCAGCCCGGACAGTTTCTCTGGAAACACCATATATTTT.

This chain joins TRBV30 and TRBJ1-6; D gene uncertain. V was pared by 1 base and J by 5 bases, with 9 bases between. The CDR3 is 14 residues long. Germline CDR1 and CDR2: GTSNPN and SVGIG (reference sequence). CDR3 protein: CAWSETVNNSPLHF. CDR3 in DNA: TGTGCCTGGAGTGAAACAGTTAATAATTCACCCCTCCACTTT.

The CDR3: CASRRRGSYNEQFF. CDR3 nucleotide sequence: TGTGCCAGCAGACGTAGGGGGTCCTACAATGAGCAGTTCTTC. J is TRBJ2-1 and V is TRBV27; tentative D call: TRBD1 (6 bases). Germline V gives CDR1 MNHEY, CDR2 SMNVEV (reference sequence). Trimming removed 6 bases at V and 1 base at J, with 10 bases between. This CDR3 is 14 amino acids long.

This clone was detected only a few times. The chain recombines TRBV27 with TRBJ1-2; D call uncertain. The V end lost 3 bases, the J end lost 4 bases, and 12 bases lay between the germline ends. The V gene's germline CDR1 is MNHEY and CDR2 SMNVEV (reference sequence). This CDR3 has 14 amino acids. The CDR3 here is CASSLSSAIYGYTF. The CDR3 region has the DNA TGTGCCAGCAGTTTGTCCAGTGCAATCTATGGCTACACCTTC.

This chain links TRBV13 with TRBJ1-1, with D unresolved. The CDR3 is made up of 16 amino acids. Between the trimmed V and J ends, which lost 2 bases and 1 base, there was a span of 14 bases. CDR1 is PRHDT, CDR2 FYEKMQ, per germline (reference sequence). This chain's CDR3 is CASSLPWGEGNTEAFF. The CDR3, as DNA: TGTGCCAGCAGCTTACCTTGGGGAGAAGGGAACACTGAAGCTTTCTTT.

J is TRBJ2-3 and V is TRBV15, with TRBD2 identical over 11 bases. J was trimmed by 1 base and V by 4 bases; bases with no gene match: 4. Per germline, CDR1 LNHNV and CDR2 YYDKDF (reference sequence). The CDR3 is made up of 16 amino acids. DNA of the CDR3: TGTGCCACCAGCACCCGGACTAGCGGGCGCACAGATACGCAGTATTTT. The encoded protein is CATSTRTSGRTDTQYF. The whole variable domain, filled in from reference TRBV15 and TRBJ2-3, reads DAMVIQNPRYQVTQFGKPVTLSCSQTLNHNVMYWYQQKSSQAPKLLFHYYDKDFNNEADTPDNFQSRRPNTSFCFLDIRSPGLGDTAMYLCATSTRTSGRTDTQYFGPGTRLTVL.